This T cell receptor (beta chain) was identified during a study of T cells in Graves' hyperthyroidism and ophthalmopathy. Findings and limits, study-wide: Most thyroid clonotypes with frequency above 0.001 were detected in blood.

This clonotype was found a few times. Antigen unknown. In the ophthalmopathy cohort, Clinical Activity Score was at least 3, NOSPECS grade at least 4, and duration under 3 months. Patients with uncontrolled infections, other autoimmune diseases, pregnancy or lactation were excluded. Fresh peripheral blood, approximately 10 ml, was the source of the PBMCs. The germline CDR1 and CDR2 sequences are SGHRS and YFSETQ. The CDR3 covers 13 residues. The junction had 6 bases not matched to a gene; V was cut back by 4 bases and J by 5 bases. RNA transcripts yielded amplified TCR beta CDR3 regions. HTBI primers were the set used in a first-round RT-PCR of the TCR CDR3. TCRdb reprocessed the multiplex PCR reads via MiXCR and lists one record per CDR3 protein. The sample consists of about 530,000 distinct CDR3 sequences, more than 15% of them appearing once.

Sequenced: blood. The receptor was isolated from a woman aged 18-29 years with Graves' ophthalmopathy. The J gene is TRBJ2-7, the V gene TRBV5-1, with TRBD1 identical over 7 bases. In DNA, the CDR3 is TGCGCCAGCAGCAATGACAGGGTGGACGAGCAGTACTTC. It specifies CASSNDRVDEQYF.